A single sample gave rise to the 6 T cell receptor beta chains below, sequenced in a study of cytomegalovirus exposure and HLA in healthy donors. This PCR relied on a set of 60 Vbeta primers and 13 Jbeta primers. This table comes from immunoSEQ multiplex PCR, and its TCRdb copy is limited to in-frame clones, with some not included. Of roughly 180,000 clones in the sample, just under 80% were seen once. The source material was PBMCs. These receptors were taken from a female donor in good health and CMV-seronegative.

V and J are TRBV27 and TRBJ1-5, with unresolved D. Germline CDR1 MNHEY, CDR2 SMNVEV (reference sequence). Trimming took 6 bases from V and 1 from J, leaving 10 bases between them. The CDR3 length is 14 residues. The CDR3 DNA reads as TGTGCCAGCAGACAACAGCCGAGCAATCAGCCCCAGCATTTT. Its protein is CASRQQPSNQPQHF.

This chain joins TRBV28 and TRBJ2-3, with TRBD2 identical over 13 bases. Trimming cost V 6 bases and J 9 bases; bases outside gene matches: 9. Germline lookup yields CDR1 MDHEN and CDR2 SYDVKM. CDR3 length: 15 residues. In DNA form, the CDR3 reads TGTGCCAGCAGCCTAGGACTAGCGGGAGCGAGGACGCAGTATTTT. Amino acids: CASSLGLAGARTQYF.

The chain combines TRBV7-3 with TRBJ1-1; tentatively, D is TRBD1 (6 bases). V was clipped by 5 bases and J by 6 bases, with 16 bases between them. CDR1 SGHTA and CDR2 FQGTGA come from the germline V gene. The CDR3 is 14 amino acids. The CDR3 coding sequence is TGTGCCAGCAGCGCCCACAGGGAAGGGGCTGAAGCTTTCTTT. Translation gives CASSAHREGAEAFF.

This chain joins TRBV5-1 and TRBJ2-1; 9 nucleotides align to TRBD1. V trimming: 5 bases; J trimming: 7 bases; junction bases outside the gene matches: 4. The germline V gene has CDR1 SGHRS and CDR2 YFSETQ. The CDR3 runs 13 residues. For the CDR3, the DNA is TGCGCCAGCAGAGCCGGGACAGGGAATGAGCAGTTCTTC. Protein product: CASRAGTGNEQFF.

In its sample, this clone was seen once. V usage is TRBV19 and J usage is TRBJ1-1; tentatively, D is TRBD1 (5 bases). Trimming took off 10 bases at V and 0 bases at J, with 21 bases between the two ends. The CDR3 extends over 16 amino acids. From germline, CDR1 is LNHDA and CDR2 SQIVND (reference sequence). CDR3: CATTDRGDLLNTEAFF. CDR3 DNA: TGTGCCACCACAGATCGCGGGGACCTTTTGAACACTGAAGCTTTCTTT. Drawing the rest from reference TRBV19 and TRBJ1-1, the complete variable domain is DGGITQSPKYLFRKEGQNVTLSCEQNLNHDAMYWYRQDPGQGLRLIYYSQIVNDFQKGDIAEGYSVSREKKESFPLTVTSAQKNPTAFYLCATTDRGDLLNTEAFFGQGTRLTVV.

The chain's CDR3 is CASSLGGGAPDTQYF. As DNA, the CDR3 is TGTGCCAGCAGCTTAGGAGGGGGGGCCCCAGATACGCAGTATTTT. The chain combines TRBV5-5 with TRBJ2-3; tentative D call: TRBD2 (7 bases). CDR3 length: 15 amino acids. Trimming shortened V by 2 bases and J by 4 bases, and 14 bases separated the two germline ends. The germline V gene encodes CDR1 SGHKS and CDR2 YYEKEE (reference sequence).